The 18 T cell receptor beta chains listed next were all sequenced from one sample in a study of blood T cell repertoires in COVID-19. Method: immunoSEQ multiplex PCR; TCRdb's copy keeps in-frame clones and lacks some. The data show 110,000 to 150,000 clones, with roughly 85% seen just once and approximately 3.6% held by the top ten. Sequences were obtained from peripheral blood. These receptor sequences come from a man aged 60 to 75 with acute or convalescent COVID-19.

The chain joins TRBV24-1 to TRBJ1-2; no reliable D call. CDR1 KGHDR and CDR2 SFDVKD come from the germline V gene. Deletions cut 5 bases from V and 4 bases from J, with 16 bases between. The CDR3 contains 15 residues. This CDR3 reads CATSAADDRAYGYTF. CDR3 DNA sequence: TGTGCCACCAGTGCCGCGGATGACCGAGCCTATGGCTACACCTTC.

The chain recombines TRBV11-2 with TRBJ2-1; 12 bases line up with TRBD2. J was trimmed by 8 bases and V by 0 bases; bases with no gene match: 11. The CDR3 runs 18 residues. Looked up from germline, CDR1 is SGHAT and CDR2 is FQNNGV. CDR3 DNA sequence: TGTGCCAGCAGCTTAGAGGCTAGGCTAGCGGGAGGGCCCCATGAGCAGTTCTTC. Translation gives CASSLEARLAGGPHEQFF.

The J gene is TRBJ1-1, the V gene TRBV4-3, with D unclear. V lost 0 bases, J lost 5 bases, and 13 bases lay in between. Per germline, CDR1 LGHNA and CDR2 YSLEER. This CDR3 has 15 amino acids. In DNA, the CDR3 is TGCGCCAGCAGCCAAGAAGTACGGGTCTGGACTGAAGCTTTCTTT. The encoded protein is CASSQEVRVWTEAFF.

The chain is built from TRBV11-3 and TRBJ2-5; 8 bases are a match to TRBD1. This CDR3 is 14 amino acids long. Germline V gene data show CDR1 as SGHNT and CDR2 as YENEEA. Trimming at V came to 4 bases and at J to 5 bases, leaving 6 bases not matched to a gene. The CDR3 nucleotides read TGTGCCAGCAGCTCCCCGGACAGGGCCGAGACCCAGTACTTC. This translates into CASSSPDRAETQYF.

This clone appeared a single time. The chain carries TRBV6-4 and TRBJ1-6; the D is unclear. V lost 8 bases and J lost 7, with 12 bases in between. There are 13 residues in the CDR3. CDR1 is MRHNA, CDR2 SNTAGT, per germline. The CDR3 spells CASRDGLNSPLHF. The CDR3 nucleotides read TGTGCCAGCCGAGACGGGTTAAATTCACCCCTCCACTTT.

The CDR3 DNA is TGTGCCAGCAGCCCCCCAGCGACAGGGGTTATCGGGGAGCTGTTTTTT. Translating gives CASSPPATGVIGELFF. V usage is TRBV7-9 and J usage is TRBJ2-2; TRBD1 matches at 8 bases. V lost 5 bases to trimming and J lost 7 bases; unmatched junction nucleotides: 12. This CDR3 is built from 16 residues. CDR1 is SEHNR and CDR2 is FQNEAQ in the germline V gene (reference sequence).

This clone has a handful of counts. The chain carries TRBV28 and TRBJ1-1; D is perhaps TRBD1 (6 bases). Germline CDR1 and CDR2: MDHEN and SYDVKM. The V end was cut by 5 bases, the J end by 1 base, with 8 bases between. The CDR3 has 13 residues. This CDR3 is CASSARGNTEAFF. In nucleotides, the CDR3 is TGTGCCAGCAGTGCCAGGGGGAACACTGAAGCTTTCTTT.

V and J are TRBV11-3 and TRBJ2-7, with D unclear. The CDR3 is 11 amino acids. V shed 2 bases and J shed 4 bases, with 3 bases lying between them. CDR1 is SGHNT, CDR2 YENEEA, per germline. The CDR3 sequence is CASSLHYEQYF. The CDR3 DNA reads TGTGCCAGCAGCTTACATTACGAGCAGTACTTC. The variable domain in full, completed from reference TRBV11-3 and TRBJ2-7, reads EAGVVQSPRYKIIEKKQPVAFWCNPISGHNTLYWYLQNLGQGPELLIRYENEEAVDDSQLPKDRFSAERLKGVDSTLKIQPAELGDSAVYLCASSLHYEQYFGPGTRLTVT.

In its sample, this clone was seen a few times. The chain has TRBV6-1 and TRBJ1-2, with D possibly being TRBD1 (5 bases). This CDR3 has 13 amino acids. V lost 2 bases and J 5 bases, leaving 9 bases between the germline ends. The V gene's germline CDR1 is MNHNS and CDR2 SASEGT. As DNA, the CDR3 is TGTGCCAGCAGTGAATCGGCAGGGTATGGCTACACCTTC. It codes for CASSESAGYGYTF.

This rearrangement joins TRBV19 to TRBJ1-5, with D perhaps matching TRBD1 (5 bases). The ends were cut back, 5 bases at V and 5 bases at J, with 7 bases in the middle. The CDR3 length is 12 residues. Germline-derived CDR1 and CDR2 are LNHDA and SQIVND (reference sequence). CDR3 region: CASSFRDQPQHF. The CDR3 DNA sequence: TGTGCCAGTAGTTTCAGGGATCAGCCCCAGCATTTT.

This chain connects TRBV30 to TRBJ2-7; the D gene is possibly TRBD2 (6 bases). The V gene's germline CDR1 is GTSNPN and CDR2 SVGIG (reference sequence). V was trimmed by 4 bases and J by 3 bases, leaving 13 bases between them. This CDR3 is built from 13 residues. The CDR3 here is CAWTPSANYEQYF. The CDR3 region has the DNA TGTGCCTGGACCCCTAGCGCCAACTACGAGCAGTACTTC.

This chain joins TRBV20-1 and TRBJ2-5; TRBD2 agrees at 16 bases. V lost 3 bases and J lost 4; bases outside the gene matches: 8. The germline CDR1 and CDR2 sequences are DFQATT and SNEGSKA (reference sequence). This CDR3 contains 17 residues. The CDR3 is CSASREGTSGRGETQYF. CDR3 nucleotide sequence: TGCAGTGCTAGTCGAGAAGGGACTAGCGGGAGGGGAGAGACCCAGTACTTC.

The rearrangement uses TRBV12-3 or TRBV12-4 and TRBJ1-1; TRBD1 might be the D (5 bases). The CDR3 spans 12 residues. Trimming stripped 0 bases from V and 11 bases from J, with 10 bases between. The CDR3 region is CASSLALGGAFF. DNA of the CDR3: TGTGCCAGCAGTTTAGCGCTTGGGGGGGCTTTCTTT.

The chain employs TRBV12-3 or TRBV12-4 and TRBJ2-1; a possible D gene is TRBD2 (5 bases). There are 12 residues in the CDR3. Trimming shortened V by 3 bases and J by 10 bases, and 10 bases separated the two germline ends. The CDR3 bases are TGTGCCAGCAGTTTGCTCAGAGGGGAGCAGTTCTTC. Encoded protein: CASSLLRGEQFF.

The sample holds one count of this clone. This sequence joins TRBV7-8 and TRBJ1-2; D perhaps matches TRBD1 (6 bases). CDR3 length equals 17 residues. Trimming removed 3 bases at V and 6 bases at J, with 23 bases between. The germline V gene encodes CDR1 SGHVS and CDR2 FQNEAQ. The CDR3 is CASSFATTINRVNGYTF. CDR3 bases: TGTGCCAGCAGCTTCGCCACCACGATCAACAGGGTCAATGGCTACACCTTC.

V is TRBV6-1 and J is TRBJ1-3, with a tentative D call TRBD1 (6 bases). CDR3 length: 15 residues. Germline assignment: CDR1 MNHNS and CDR2 SASEGT. V was clipped by 1 base and J by 2 bases, with 9 bases between them. The CDR3 nucleotides read TGTGCCAGCAGTGAAGACAGGGACCCTGGAAACACCATATATTTT. Translating it yields CASSEDRDPGNTIYF.

J is TRBJ2-3 and V is TRBV28; 7 bases are a match to TRBD2. Per the germline V gene, CDR1 is MDHEN and CDR2 is SYDVKM. The CDR3 has 14 residues. V dropped 11 bases and J dropped 3; count of bases not matched to a gene: 11. CDR3 DNA sequence: TGTGCCCTGTCGGGGGGAGGGCCAACAGATACGCAGTATTTT. It is translated as CALSGGGPTDTQYF.

V usage is TRBV28 and J usage is TRBJ1-2; D not resolved. Per germline, CDR1 MDHEN and CDR2 SYDVKM. There are 13 residues in the CDR3. The V end was cut by 6 bases, the J end by 8 bases, with 16 bases between. The CDR3 nucleotides are TGTGCCAGCAGCTTAACTTCAAACTGGGGCTACACCTTC. It specifies CASSLTSNWGYTF.